These T cell receptor beta chains were read from a single sample in a study of blood T cell repertoires in COVID-19. The table came from immunoSEQ multiplex PCR; TCRdb's copy has only in-frame clones and leaves some out. The table shows hundreds of thousands of clones, with approximately 90% occurring only once. The sample taken for sequencing was PBMCs or T cells enriched from blood (not recorded which). The receptors shown here come from a woman between 35 and 50 years old who had recovered from COVID-19. Both conserved end residues are part of each CDR3. The D gene is left open where the match is weak. Size is omitted from some rows. Given values are once, few, many or a class for expanded clones.

v_gene	d_gene	j_gene	abundance	CDR3aa	CDR3nt
TRBV9	TRBD2	TRBJ2-3	NA	CASSVQASGSRDTQYF	TGTGCCAGCAGCGTACAGGCTAGCGGGAGTCGAGATACGCAGTATTTT
TRBV20-1	NA	TRBJ1-1	NA	CSAYYYAFFF	TGCAGTGCCTATTATTATGCCTTTTTCTTT
TRBV21-1	NA	TRBJ2-7	NA	CASSKGARGYEQYF	TGTGCCAGCAGCAAAGGGGCAAGAGGGTACGAGCAGTACTTC
TRBV5-6	TRBD1	TRBJ2-5	once	CASSLGTGKETQYF	TGTGCCAGCAGCTTGGGGACAGGGAAAGAGACCCAGTACTTC
TRBV30	NA	TRBJ2-2	NA	CACLSQGLAPTGELFF	TGTGCCTGCCTATCCCAGGGGCTAGCTCCCACCGGGGAGCTGTTTTTT
TRBV3-1/TRBV3-2	NA	TRBJ2-3	NA	CASRQAVTQYF	TGTGCCAGCAGGCAAGCCGTTACGCAGTATTTT
TRBV29-1	NA	TRBJ2-2	NA	CSGGDPNGGELFF	TGCAGCGGCGGGGACCCTAACGGCGGGGAGCTGTTTTTT
TRBV2	NA	TRBJ1-2	NA	CASTGSGYTF	TGTGCCAGCACGGGGTCGGGCTACACCTTC
TRBV29-1	TRBD1	TRBJ2-7	NA	CSALGTGVSYEQYF	TGCAGCGCCCTAGGGACAGGGGTGTCTTACGAGCAGTACTTC
TRBV7-2	NA	TRBJ2-2	once	CASSPSAGTGELFF	TGTGCCAGCAGCCCATCAGCGGGCACCGGGGAGCTGTTTTTT
TRBV27	NA	TRBJ1-1	NA	CASSTPGGVNTEAFF	TGTGCCAGCAGTACTCCCGGCGGGGTGAACACTGAAGCTTTCTTT
TRBV6-2/TRBV6-3	NA	TRBJ2-1	NA	CASSPPRTVFYNEQFF	TGTGCCAGCAGTCCCCCTAGGACAGTTTTCTACAATGAGCAGTTCTTC
TRBV7-9	TRBD2	TRBJ2-1	NA	CASSLSELAVRNEQFF	TGTGCCAGCAGCTTATCGGAGCTAGCGGTCAGGAATGAGCAGTTCTTC
TRBV29-1	TRBD2	TRBJ2-7	NA	CSVPGTSGSYEQYF	TGCAGCGTTCCCGGGACTAGCGGGAGCTACGAGCAGTACTTC
TRBV4-3	NA	TRBJ1-1	NA	CASSQDGGRGTEAFF	TGCGCCAGCAGCCAAGATGGTGGTAGGGGGACTGAAGCTTTCTTT
TRBV28	NA	TRBJ2-2	NA	CASVETNTGELFF	TGTGCCAGCGTGGAGACGAACACCGGGGAGCTGTTTTTT
TRBV2	NA	TRBJ2-5	NA	CASRETQYF	TGTGCCAGCCGGGAGACCCAGTACTTC
TRBV7-6	NA	TRBJ2-2	once	CASFPQGLIANTGELFF	TGTGCCAGCTTCCCCCAGGGGCTTATCGCGAACACCGGGGAGCTGTTTTTT
TRBV14	NA	TRBJ2-1	NA	CASTQGASGNNEQFF	TGTGCCAGCACCCAGGGGGCTAGCGGCAACAATGAGCAGTTCTTC
TRBV30	TRBD2	TRBJ2-3	NA	CAWSEIAGGLAQYF	TGTGCCTGGAGTGAAATAGCGGGGGGGCTAGCGCAGTATTTT
TRBV18	NA	TRBJ2-3	NA	CASSPGGDTQYF	TGTGCCAGCTCACCTGGAGGGGATACGCAGTATTTT
TRBV7-2	TRBD2	TRBJ2-2	NA	CASSLGTSRIGELFF	TGTGCCAGCAGCTTAGGGACTAGCCGGATCGGGGAGCTGTTTTTT
TRBV6-2/TRBV6-3	TRBD2	TRBJ2-1	NA	CASSRDYYNEQFF	TGTGCCAGCAGCCGGGACTACTACAATGAGCAGTTCTTC
TRBV7-9	TRBD1	TRBJ1-1	NA	CASSLQGGNTEAFF	TGTGCCAGCAGCTTACAGGGGGGGAACACTGAAGCTTTCTTT
TRBV19	NA	TRBJ2-1	NA	CASSISLGLDNEQFF	TGTGCCAGTAGTATATCGTTGGGACTCGACAATGAGCAGTTCTTC
TRBV2	NA	TRBJ2-1	NA	CASSAPGGHEQFF	TGTGCCAGCAGCGCACCGGGGGGCCATGAGCAGTTCTTC
TRBV3-1/TRBV3-2	TRBD1	TRBJ1-6	NA	CASSQGAGGLGSPLHF	TGTGCCAGCAGCCAAGGCGCAGGGGGCTTGGGTTCACCCCTCCACTTT
TRBV6-2/TRBV6-3	NA	TRBJ2-2	NA	CASNPGASYGHTGELFF	TGTGCCAGCAACCCAGGGGCGTCGTACGGGCACACCGGGGAGCTGTTTTTT
TRBV7-3	NA	TRBJ1-1	NA	CASSLTADYWTEAFF	TGTGCCAGCAGCTTAACGGCCGACTACTGGACTGAAGCTTTCTTT
TRBV5-5	TRBD1	TRBJ2-3	NA	CASSSTGGRTDTQYF	TGTGCCAGCAGCTCCACAGGGGGTCGGACAGATACGCAGTATTTT
TRBV19	NA	TRBJ1-1	NA	CASNPAGMNTEAFF	TGTGCCAGTAATCCCGCAGGCATGAACACTGAAGCTTTCTTT
TRBV19	NA	TRBJ1-1	NA	CATDMNTEAFF	TGTGCCACAGACATGAACACTGAAGCTTTCTTT
TRBV11-3	NA	TRBJ1-1	NA	CASSLGGTFGRAFF	TGTGCCAGCAGCTTAGGAGGCACTTTCGGGAGGGCTTTCTTT
TRBV13	NA	TRBJ1-2	NA	CASTRRFQANYGYTF	TGTGCCAGCACGCGAAGATTTCAAGCTAACTATGGCTACACCTTC